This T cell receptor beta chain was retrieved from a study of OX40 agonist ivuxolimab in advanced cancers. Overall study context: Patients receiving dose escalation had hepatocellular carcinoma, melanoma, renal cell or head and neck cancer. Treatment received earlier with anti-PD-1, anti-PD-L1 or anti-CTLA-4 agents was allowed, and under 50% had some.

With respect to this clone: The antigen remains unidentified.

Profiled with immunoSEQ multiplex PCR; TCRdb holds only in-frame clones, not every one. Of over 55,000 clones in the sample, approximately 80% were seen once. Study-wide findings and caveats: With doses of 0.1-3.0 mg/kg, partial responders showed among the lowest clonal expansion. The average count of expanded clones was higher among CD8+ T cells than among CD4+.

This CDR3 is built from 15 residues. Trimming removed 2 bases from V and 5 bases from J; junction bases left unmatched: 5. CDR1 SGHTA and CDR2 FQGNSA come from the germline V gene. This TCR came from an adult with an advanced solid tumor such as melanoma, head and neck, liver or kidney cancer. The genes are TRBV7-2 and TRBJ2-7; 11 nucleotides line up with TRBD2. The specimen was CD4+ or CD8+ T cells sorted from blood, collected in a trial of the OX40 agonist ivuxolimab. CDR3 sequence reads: CASSLLAGGPHEQYF. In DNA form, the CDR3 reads TGTGCCAGCAGCTTATTAGCGGGAGGGCCACACGAGCAGTACTTC.